Listed below are T cell receptor beta chains from one sample, sequenced in a study of T cells in Graves' hyperthyroidism and ophthalmopathy. In TCRdb, the multiplex PCR reads were re-called with MiXCR into one record per CDR3 protein. Of roughly 580,000 distinct CDR3 sequences in the sample, approximately 15% are singletons; the top ten hold 5.8%. Sequenced sample: blood. The receptors were gathered from a woman aged 30 to 39 with Graves' hyperthyroidism that later progressed to Graves' ophthalmopathy. CDR3s include the opening cysteine and the closing phenylalanine or tryptophan. Each record gives: V gene, D gene, clone size, J gene, CDR3 protein, CDR3 DNA. A D gene is named only where the DNA matches it firmly. The size entry is marked missing in some rows and otherwise reads once, few, many or a size class.

TRBV28	TRBD2	many	TRBJ2-7	CASSPLAPLAGPMGLYEQYF	TGTGCCAGCAGTCCCCTGGCCCCACTAGCGGGCCCGATGGGGCTCTACGAGCAGTACTTC
TRBV5-5	-	-	TRBJ2-2	CASNPPNTGELFF	TGTGCCAGCAATCCCCCGAACACCGGGGAGCTGTTTTTT
TRBV29-1	-	few	TRBJ1-2	CSALRGTNYGYTF	TGCAGCGCTCTTCGAGGGACCAACTATGGCTACACCTTC
TRBV20-1	TRBD2	few	TRBJ2-3	CSARTSGRAGYRLDTQYF	TGCAGTGCCCGGACTAGCGGGAGGGCCGGATACCGTTTAGATACGCAGTATTTT
TRBV28	-	many	TRBJ2-4	CASSPSGQTRNIQYF	TGTGCCAGCAGCCCCTCAGGACAGACCAGAAACATTCAGTACTTC
TRBV9	-	many	TRBJ2-5	CASSVGPTPQETQYF	TGTGCCAGCAGCGTTGGACCCACCCCTCAAGAGACCCAGTACTTC
TRBV27	TRBD1	few	TRBJ1-6	CASSWTGQSPLHF	TGTGCCAGCAGTTGGACAGGGCAATCACCCCTCCACTTT
TRBV3-1	TRBD2	few	TRBJ2-3	CASSQAASGSSTQYF	TGTGCCAGCAGCCAAGCGGCTAGCGGGAGCAGTACGCAGTATTTT
TRBV12-3/TRBV12-4	-	-	TRBJ1-1	CASSTSGHGNTEAFF	-
TRBV11-2	-	many	TRBJ1-3	CASGVGIPSGNTIYF	TGTGCCAGCGGGGTGGGCATTCCCTCCGGAAACACCATATATTTT
TRBV20-1	-	few	TRBJ1-1	CSARSGPRDTEAFF	TGCAGTGCTAGGAGTGGACCTCGGGACACTGAAGCTTTCTTT
TRBV5-1	-	many	TRBJ2-7	CASSLRQDFYEQYF	TGCGCCAGCAGCTTGCGACAGGACTTTTACGAGCAGTACTTC